This T cell receptor beta chain derives from a study of cytomegalovirus exposure and HLA in healthy donors. The CDR3 is 12 amino acids. Trimming removed 7 bases at V and 7 bases at J, with 11 bases between. CDR1 is SNHLY, CDR2 FYNNEI, per germline. PCR amplification relied on 60 Vbeta primers (plus 13 Jbeta primers). Sequencing used immunoSEQ multiplex PCR; TCRdb keeps in-frame clones, though not all of them. The sample has about 120,000 clones, 70% to 85% seen once. The chain employs TRBV2 and TRBJ1-5; D is perhaps TRBD1 (5 bases). The sequence derives from a woman aged 18-29 years in good health and CMV-seronegative. The specimen was PBMCs. The CDR3 protein is CASTGGTQPQHF. The CDR3 coding sequence is TGTGCCAGCACCGGAGGGACCCAGCCCCAGCATTTT.